Reported below is one T cell receptor (beta chain). Seattle-derived patients entered the study during active infection and were followed longitudinally. Sequencing used immunoSEQ multiplex PCR; TCRdb keeps in-frame clones, though not all of them. This sample carries roughly 440,000 clones, about 91% of them seen once, and the ten largest clones take 10% to 15%. The source of the sample is a study of blood T cell repertoires in COVID-19. Looking at the study overall: The cDNA or gDNA used as material had been derived from T cells, B-cell-depleted T cells, or PBMCs.

The CDR3 is made up of 12 amino acids. Deletions cut 3 bases from V and 11 bases from J, with 12 bases between. Germline CDR1 reads LNHDA; CDR2 reads SQIVND (reference sequence). This receptor was obtained from a woman aged 45-59 years with COVID-19, enrolled during active disease. The sequenced sample consisted of peripheral blood. The chain carries TRBV19 and TRBJ2-3; tentative D call: TRBD2 (5 bases). CDR3 DNA: TGTGCCAGTAGTATTGACATCGGGGAGCAGTATTTT. Translating gives CASSIDIGEQYF. The full variable domain, rest sourced from reference TRBV19 and TRBJ2-3, is DGGITQSPKYLFRKEGQNVTLSCEQNLNHDAMYWYRQDPGQGLRLIYYSQIVNDFQKGDIAEGYSVSREKKESFPLTVTSAQKNPTAFYLCASSIDIGEQYFGPGTRLTVL.